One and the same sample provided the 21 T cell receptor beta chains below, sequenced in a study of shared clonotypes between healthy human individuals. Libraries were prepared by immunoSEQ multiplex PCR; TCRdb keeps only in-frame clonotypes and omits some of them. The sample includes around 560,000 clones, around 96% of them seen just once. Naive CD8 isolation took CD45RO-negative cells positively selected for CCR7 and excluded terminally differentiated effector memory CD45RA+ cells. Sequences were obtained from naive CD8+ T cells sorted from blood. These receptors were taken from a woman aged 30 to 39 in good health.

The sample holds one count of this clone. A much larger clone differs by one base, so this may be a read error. The CDR3 is CASSSPYEQYF. In DNA, the CDR3 is TGTGCCAGCAGCTCCCCCTACGAGCAGTACTTC. The chain links TRBV5-6 to TRBJ2-7; no reliable D call. Trimming cost V 3 bases and J 2 bases, with 3 bases left between them. The germline gives CDR1 SGHDT, CDR2 YYEEEE. The CDR3 consists of 11 residues.

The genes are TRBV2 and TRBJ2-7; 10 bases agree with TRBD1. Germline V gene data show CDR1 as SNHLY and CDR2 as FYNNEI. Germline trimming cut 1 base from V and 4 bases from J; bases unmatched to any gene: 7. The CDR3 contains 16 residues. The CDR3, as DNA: TGTGCCAGCAGTGAAGGTGACAGGGGGCTCAGGTACGAGCAGTACTTC. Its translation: CASSEGDRGLRYEQYF.

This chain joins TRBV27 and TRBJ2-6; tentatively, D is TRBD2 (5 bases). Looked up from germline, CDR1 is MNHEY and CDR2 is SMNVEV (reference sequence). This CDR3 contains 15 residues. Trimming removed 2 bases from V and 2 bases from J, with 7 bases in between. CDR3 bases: TGTGCCAGCAGTTTAATGGGAGCTGGGGCCAACGTCCTGACTTTC. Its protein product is CASSLMGAGANVLTF. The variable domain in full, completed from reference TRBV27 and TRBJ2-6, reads EAQVTQNPRYLITVTGKKLTVTCSQNMNHEYMSWYRQDPGLGLRQIYYSMNVEVTDKGDVPEGYKVSRKEKRNFPLILESPSPNQTSLYFCASSLMGAGANVLTFGAGSRLTVL.

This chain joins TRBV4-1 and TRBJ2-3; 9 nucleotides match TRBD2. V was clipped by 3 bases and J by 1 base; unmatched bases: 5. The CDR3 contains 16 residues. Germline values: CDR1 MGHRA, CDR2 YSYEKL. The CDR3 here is CASSQRLAAGTDTQYF. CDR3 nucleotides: TGCGCCAGCAGCCAGCGACTAGCGGCAGGCACAGATACGCAGTATTTT.

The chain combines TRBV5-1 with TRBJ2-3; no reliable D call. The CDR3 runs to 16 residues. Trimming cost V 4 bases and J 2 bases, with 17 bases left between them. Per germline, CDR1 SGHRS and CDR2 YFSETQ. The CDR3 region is CASSDSIGPPTDTQYF. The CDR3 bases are TGCGCCAGCAGCGACTCAATCGGCCCTCCCACAGATACGCAGTATTTT.

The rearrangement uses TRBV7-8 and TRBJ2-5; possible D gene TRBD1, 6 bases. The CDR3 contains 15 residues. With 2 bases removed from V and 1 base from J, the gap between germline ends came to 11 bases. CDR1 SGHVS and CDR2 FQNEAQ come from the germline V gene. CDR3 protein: CASSLSTGSQETQYF. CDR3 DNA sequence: TGTGCCAGCAGCTTATCCACAGGGAGCCAAGAGACCCAGTACTTC.

The CDR3 loop reads CASSRLENYGYTF. CDR3 nucleotide sequence: TGTGCCAGCAGCCGACTGGAGAACTATGGCTACACCTTC. The chain recombines TRBV7-9 with TRBJ1-2; D is unresolved. Per the germline V gene, CDR1 is SEHNR and CDR2 is FQNEAQ (reference sequence). CDR3 length: 13 amino acids. V was shortened by 5 bases and J by 2 bases, with 9 bases between the two germline ends.

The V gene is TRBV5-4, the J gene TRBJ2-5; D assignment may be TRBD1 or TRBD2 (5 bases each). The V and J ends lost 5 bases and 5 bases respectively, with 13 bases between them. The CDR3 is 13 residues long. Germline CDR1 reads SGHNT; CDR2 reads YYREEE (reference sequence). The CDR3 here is CASRFGGGETQYF. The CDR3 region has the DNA TGTGCCAGCAGATTTGGGGGTGGGGAGACCCAGTACTTC. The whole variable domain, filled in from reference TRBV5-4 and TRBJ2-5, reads ETGVTQSPTHLIKTRGQQVTLRCSSQSGHNTVSWYQQALGQGPQFIFQYYREEENGRGNFPPRFSGLQFPNYSSELNVNALELDDSALYLCASRFGGGETQYFGPGTRLLVL.

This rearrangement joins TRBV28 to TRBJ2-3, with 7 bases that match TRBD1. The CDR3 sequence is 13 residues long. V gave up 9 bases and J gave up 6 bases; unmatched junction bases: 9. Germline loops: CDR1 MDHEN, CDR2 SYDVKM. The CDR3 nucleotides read TGTGCCAGTAAACCACAGGGGACGGATACGCAGTATTTT. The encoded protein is CASKPQGTDTQYF.

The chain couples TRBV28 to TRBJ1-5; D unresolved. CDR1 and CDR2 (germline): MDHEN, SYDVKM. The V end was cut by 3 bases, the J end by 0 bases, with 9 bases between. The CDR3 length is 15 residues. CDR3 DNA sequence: TGTGCCAGCAGTTTCTTTCGGGTTAGCAATCAGCCCCAGCATTTT. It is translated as CASSFFRVSNQPQHF.

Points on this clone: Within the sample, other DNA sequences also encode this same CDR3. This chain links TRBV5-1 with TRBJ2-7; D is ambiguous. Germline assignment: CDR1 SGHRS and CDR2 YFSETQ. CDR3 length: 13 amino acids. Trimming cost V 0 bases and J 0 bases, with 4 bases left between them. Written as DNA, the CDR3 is TGCGCCAGCAGCTTGGCCGGCTCCTACGAGCAGTACTTC. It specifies CASSLAGSYEQYF.

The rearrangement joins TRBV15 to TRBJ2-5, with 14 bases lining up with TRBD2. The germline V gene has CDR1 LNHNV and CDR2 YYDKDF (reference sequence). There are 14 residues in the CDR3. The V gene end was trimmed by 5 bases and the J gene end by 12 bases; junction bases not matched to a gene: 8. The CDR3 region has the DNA TGTGCCACCAGCGCAGGGACTAGCGGGGGTACGAAGTACTTC. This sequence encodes CATSAGTSGGTKYF.

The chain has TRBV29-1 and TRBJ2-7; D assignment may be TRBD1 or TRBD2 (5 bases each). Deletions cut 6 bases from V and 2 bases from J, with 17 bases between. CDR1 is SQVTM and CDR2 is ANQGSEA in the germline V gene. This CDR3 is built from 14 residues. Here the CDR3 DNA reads TGCAGCGTCTTAACCCCGGGACGGACCTACGAGCAGTACTTC. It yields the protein CSVLTPGRTYEQYF.

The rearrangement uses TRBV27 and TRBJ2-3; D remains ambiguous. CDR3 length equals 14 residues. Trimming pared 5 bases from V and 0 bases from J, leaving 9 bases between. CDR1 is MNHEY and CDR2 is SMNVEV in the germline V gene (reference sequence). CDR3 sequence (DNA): TGTGCCAGCAGTCCCCGGGTTAGCACAGATACGCAGTATTTT. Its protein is CASSPRVSTDTQYF.

This CDR3 is CASSFSTGGPQETQYF. As DNA, the CDR3 is TGTGCCAGCAGTTTTTCGACAGGGGGACCCCAAGAGACCCAGTACTTC. V usage is TRBV27 and J usage is TRBJ2-5; TRBD1 agrees at 9 bases. Per the germline V gene, CDR1 is MNHEY and CDR2 is SMNVEV (reference sequence). With V trimmed by 3 bases and J by 1 base, 6 bases remained unmatched. The CDR3 is 16 residues long.

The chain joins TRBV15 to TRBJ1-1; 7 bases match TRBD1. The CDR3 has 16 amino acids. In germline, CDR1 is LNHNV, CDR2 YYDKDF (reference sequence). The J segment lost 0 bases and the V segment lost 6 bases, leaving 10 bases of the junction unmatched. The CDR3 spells CATSEFGTALNTEAFF. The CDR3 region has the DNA TGTGCCACCAGTGAATTCGGGACAGCGTTGAACACTGAAGCTTTCTTT.

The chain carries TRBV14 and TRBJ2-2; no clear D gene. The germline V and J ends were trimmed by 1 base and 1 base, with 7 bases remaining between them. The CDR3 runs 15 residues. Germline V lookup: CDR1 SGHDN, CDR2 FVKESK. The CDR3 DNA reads TGTGCCAGCAGCCAAGTTCCTGAGAACACCGGGGAGCTGTTTTTT. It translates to CASSQVPENTGELFF.

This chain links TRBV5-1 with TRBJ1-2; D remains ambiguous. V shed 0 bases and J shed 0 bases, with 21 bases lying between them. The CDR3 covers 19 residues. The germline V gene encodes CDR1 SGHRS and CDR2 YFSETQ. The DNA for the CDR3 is TGCGCCAGCAGCTTGGCCGGGCGGCCGACCGCCAGTACTAACTATGGCTACACCTTC. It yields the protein CASSLAGRPTASTNYGYTF.

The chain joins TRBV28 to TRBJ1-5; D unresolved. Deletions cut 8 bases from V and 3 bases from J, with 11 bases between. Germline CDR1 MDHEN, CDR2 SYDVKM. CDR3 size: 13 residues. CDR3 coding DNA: TGTGCCAGCTGCTGGGGTCTCAATCAGCCCCAGCATTTT. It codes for CASCWGLNQPQHF.

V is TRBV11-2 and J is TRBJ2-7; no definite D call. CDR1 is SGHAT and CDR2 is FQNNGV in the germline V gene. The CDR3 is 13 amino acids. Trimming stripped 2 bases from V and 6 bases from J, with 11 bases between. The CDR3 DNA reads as TGTGCCAGCAGCTTAAGCGATGGGGTCGAGCAGTACTTC. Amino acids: CASSLSDGVEQYF.

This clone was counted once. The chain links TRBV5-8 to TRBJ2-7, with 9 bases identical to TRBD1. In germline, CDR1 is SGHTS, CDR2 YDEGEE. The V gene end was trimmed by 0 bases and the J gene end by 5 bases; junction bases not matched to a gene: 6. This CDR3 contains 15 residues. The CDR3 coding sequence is TGTGCCAGCAGCTTGGTATCCGGGACAGGGAACGAGCAGTACTTC. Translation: CASSLVSGTGNEQYF.